The rows below give T cell receptor beta chains drawn from one sample of a study of blood T cells in healthy people across ages. A single record per CDR3 protein comes from TCRdb applying MiXCR to the 5' RACE reads. This table holds 1.5 million to 2 million distinct CDR3 sequences, 25% to 30% found once. Input material: blood. Receptors were obtained from a young woman in good health. Each CDR3 is given without its conserved first and last residue. A D gene is named only where the DNA matches it firmly. Clone size is stated in some rows and not others, as once, few, many or a class when expanded.

CDR3,length,J,size,D,V
SARPRTSGGHQQF,13,TRBJ2-1,few,TRBD2,TRBV20-1
ASSYPGTGSTDTQY,14,TRBJ2-3,-,TRBD1,TRBV7-2
ASSPLPGVGDNEQY,14,TRBJ2-7,-,-,TRBV18
SAPTGVQSYNEQF,13,TRBJ2-1,-,-,TRBV20-1
AISESGTAKTPYEQY,15,TRBJ2-7,few,TRBD1,TRBV10-3
SASGTGPAGEQY,12,TRBJ2-7,-,TRBD1,TRBV20-1
SAPWAGANVLT,11,TRBJ2-6,-,-,TRBV20-1
ASSSPQAGGTEQY,13,TRBJ2-7,many,-,TRBV7-9
ASRTGDSMNTEAF,13,TRBJ1-1,few,-,TRBV6-5
SARVLAGGRNEQF,13,TRBJ2-1,-,TRBD2,TRBV20-1
ASSVGPRGEQY,11,TRBJ2-7,-,-,TRBV9
ASRLGLRDRSPLH,13,TRBJ1-6,few,-,TRBV4-3
ASSFRLASNNEQF,13,TRBJ2-1,few,TRBD2,TRBV12-3/TRBV12-4
AIESSYEQY,9,TRBJ2-7,few,-,TRBV28
SAILGINGYT,10,TRBJ1-2,few,-,TRBV20-1
ASSFGDRASYEQY,13,TRBJ2-7,few,TRBD1,TRBV12-3/TRBV12-4
ASSRSRDRGLTF,12,TRBJ1-1,-,TRBD1,TRBV11-2
SARQGSNTGELF,12,TRBJ2-2,-,-,TRBV20-1
ASSSTPDIGTDTQY,14,TRBJ2-3,-,-,TRBV9
ASSLPPAGGYETQY,14,TRBJ2-5,many,TRBD2,TRBV28
ASSPFIHDRVAYEQY,15,TRBJ2-7,many,TRBD1,TRBV6-1
ASQALQPEGGRSYNEQF,17,TRBJ2-1,-,TRBD2,TRBV27
ASSQEGGTYEKLF,13,TRBJ1-4,few,-,TRBV14
SASDWGGNYNEQF,13,TRBJ2-1,many,TRBD2,TRBV20-1
ASSFERYEQY,10,TRBJ2-7,many,-,TRBV12-3/TRBV12-4
ASSLAQRTGGSGETQY,16,TRBJ2-5,few,TRBD1,TRBV7-9
ASSPEAQAYLRHT,13,TRBJ1-2,-,-,TRBV7-2
ASTWTSGAFDEQF,13,TRBJ2-1,-,TRBD2,TRBV12-3/TRBV12-4
AISDQGYEQF,10,TRBJ2-1,many,-,TRBV10-3
ASSYGAAATNYGYT,14,TRBJ1-2,few,-,TRBV6-5
SAPGGLAGGSYEQY,14,TRBJ2-7,-,TRBD2,TRBV20-1
SAMGGTSGGFIEQF,14,TRBJ2-1,-,TRBD2,TRBV20-1
ASSPDSRRILTDTQY,15,TRBJ2-3,-,-,TRBV5-1
SARAGTVNTGELF,13,TRBJ2-2,-,-,TRBV20-1
AMDGGSYVRGYT,12,TRBJ1-2,many,-,TRBV15
ASSQEGGRGYQPQH,14,TRBJ1-5,-,TRBD1,TRBV4-1
ASSGAGERYEQY,12,TRBJ2-7,-,TRBD2,TRBV6-1
AISEGRGGNEQF,12,TRBJ2-1,-,-,TRBV10-3
ASSSVPYGYT,10,TRBJ1-2,-,-,TRBV5-1
ASSDPTALPYEQY,13,TRBJ2-7,once,-,TRBV25-1
ASSHYYNEQF,10,TRBJ2-1,-,-,TRBV3-1
SARDLKQRGLAGGPFNEQY,19,TRBJ2-7,few,TRBD2,TRBV20-1
ASSLEPRGGGAYEQY,15,TRBJ2-7,few,-,TRBV7-2
SVIRPAYEQY,10,TRBJ2-7,few,-,TRBV29-1
ASSLGGTAAGANVLT,15,TRBJ2-6,-,-,TRBV7-2
ASGIAGDNTDTQY,13,TRBJ2-3,few,TRBD2,TRBV28
ASSLVSAGGGYT,12,TRBJ1-2,few,-,TRBV28
ASRPGVSYNEQF,12,TRBJ2-1,many,-,TRBV6-5
SATLVGTLYEQY,12,TRBJ2-7,many,-,TRBV20-1
ASSVGTGGWEQY,12,TRBJ2-7,once,TRBD1,TRBV2
SASGGNSYEQY,11,TRBJ2-7,many,TRBD2,TRBV20-1